Listed below are T cell receptor beta chains from one sample, sequenced in a study of blood T cell repertoires in COVID-19. Libraries were prepared by immunoSEQ multiplex PCR; TCRdb keeps only in-frame clonotypes and omits some of them. The data show around 130,000 clones, around four fifths seen once. What was sequenced was peripheral blood. Receptors were obtained from a man aged 35 to 55 with active or convalescent COVID-19. Each CDR3 is given with its conserved first and last residue.

cdr3_length: 15; j_call: TRBJ2-7; v_call: TRBV7-9; cdr3_aa: CASSPPSGGAHEQYF
cdr3_length: 17; j_call: TRBJ1-1; v_call: TRBV5-1; cdr3_aa: CASSRGTDETRNTEAFF
cdr3_length: 14; j_call: TRBJ2-5; v_call: TRBV27; cdr3_aa: CASSSHRDGETQYF
cdr3_length: 13; j_call: TRBJ1-2; v_call: TRBV12-3/TRBV12-4; cdr3_aa: CASSRQVPYGYTF
cdr3_length: 14; j_call: TRBJ2-5; v_call: TRBV5-1; cdr3_aa: CASSFEQGWGTQYF
cdr3_length: 15; j_call: TRBJ1-4; v_call: TRBV6-5; cdr3_aa: CASSTPGQGNEKLFF
cdr3_length: 18; j_call: TRBJ2-7; v_call: TRBV10-1; cdr3_aa: CASSDFFPGLACPYEQYF
cdr3_length: 13; j_call: TRBJ1-1; v_call: TRBV6-6; cdr3_aa: CASSSGSNTEAFF
cdr3_length: 16; j_call: TRBJ2-3; v_call: TRBV7-2; cdr3_aa: CASSLGRQGPTDTQYF
cdr3_length: 15; j_call: TRBJ2-2; v_call: TRBV5-1; cdr3_aa: CASSLDAGGTGELFF
cdr3_length: 12; j_call: TRBJ1-4; v_call: TRBV30; cdr3_aa: CAWSELSGKLFF
cdr3_length: 16; j_call: TRBJ2-7; v_call: TRBV14; cdr3_aa: CASSQDYGQGNNEQYF
cdr3_length: 16; j_call: TRBJ2-6; v_call: TRBV6-5; cdr3_aa: CASSYSQGSGANVLTF
cdr3_length: 13; j_call: TRBJ2-5; v_call: TRBV9; cdr3_aa: CASSQGIQETQYF
cdr3_length: 13; j_call: TRBJ1-1; v_call: TRBV30; cdr3_aa: CAWSRESGTEAFF
cdr3_length: 15; j_call: TRBJ2-1; v_call: TRBV5-1; cdr3_aa: CASSPGRDKPVEQFF
cdr3_length: 16; j_call: TRBJ1-3; v_call: TRBV6-1; cdr3_aa: CASSGGMTSSGNTIYF
cdr3_length: 15; j_call: TRBJ1-6; v_call: TRBV6-1; cdr3_aa: CASSESAGVSPPLHF
cdr3_length: 16; j_call: TRBJ1-1; v_call: TRBV9; cdr3_aa: CASSESVQGWNTEAFF
cdr3_length: 12; j_call: TRBJ1-1; v_call: TRBV7-7; cdr3_aa: CASSSPTKWAFF
cdr3_length: 13; j_call: TRBJ2-3; v_call: TRBV6-1; cdr3_aa: CASSEGFGDTQYF
cdr3_length: 15; j_call: TRBJ1-3; v_call: TRBV2; cdr3_aa: CASQQGERSGNTIYF
cdr3_length: 15; j_call: TRBJ2-1; v_call: TRBV29-1; cdr3_aa: CSVAVGSQPPVEQFF
cdr3_length: 14; j_call: TRBJ2-3; v_call: TRBV2; cdr3_aa: CASSWDRGSDTQYF
cdr3_length: 14; j_call: TRBJ1-6; v_call: TRBV6-4; cdr3_aa: CASSPGQGNSPLHF
cdr3_length: 11; j_call: TRBJ1-1; v_call: TRBV20-1; cdr3_aa: CSAKGGTEAFF
cdr3_length: 11; j_call: TRBJ2-5; v_call: TRBV7-2; cdr3_aa: CASNSGKTQYF
cdr3_length: 12; j_call: TRBJ2-1; v_call: TRBV11-2; cdr3_aa: CASSRTSDEQFF
cdr3_length: 13; j_call: TRBJ1-1; v_call: TRBV6-2/TRBV6-3; cdr3_aa: CASSIGQRAEAFF
cdr3_length: 15; j_call: TRBJ2-3; v_call: TRBV18; cdr3_aa: CASSPTGGASDTQYF
cdr3_length: 16; j_call: TRBJ2-2; v_call: TRBV7-2; cdr3_aa: CASSSPAAGGSGELFF
cdr3_length: 11; j_call: TRBJ2-3; v_call: TRBV12-3/TRBV12-4; cdr3_aa: CASSRSGAQYF
cdr3_length: 16; j_call: TRBJ2-7; v_call: TRBV5-6; cdr3_aa: CASSLPSWTGAYEQYF
cdr3_length: 16; j_call: TRBJ2-3; v_call: TRBV2; cdr3_aa: CASSKEGGVSTDTQYF
cdr3_length: 18; j_call: TRBJ2-5; v_call: TRBV2; cdr3_aa: CASSEVGTGASKAETQYF
cdr3_length: 15; j_call: TRBJ2-7; v_call: TRBV5-1; cdr3_aa: CASSYGTAGAYEQYF
cdr3_length: 15; j_call: TRBJ2-1; v_call: TRBV5-1; cdr3_aa: CASRTQIAGENEQFF
cdr3_length: 14; j_call: TRBJ1-2; v_call: TRBV6-5; cdr3_aa: CASSYAGVSYGYTF
cdr3_length: 15; j_call: TRBJ2-2; v_call: TRBV5-1; cdr3_aa: CASTLAGGNTGELFF
cdr3_length: 16; j_call: TRBJ1-1; v_call: TRBV5-1; cdr3_aa: CASSVDGVSMNTEAFF